These 26 T cell receptor beta chains originate from one sample sequenced in a study of blood T cell repertoires in COVID-19. The protocol was immunoSEQ multiplex PCR, while the TCRdb copy is restricted to in-frame clones and leaves out a portion. The table lists tens of thousands of clones, about 89% of them singletons. Sequencing was carried out using peripheral blood. The receptor set was obtained from a man between 65 and 85 years old with active or convalescent COVID-19.

The gene calls are TRBV28 and TRBJ1-1; 10 nucleotides match TRBD1. CDR3 length: 16 amino acids. Germline V CDR1 and CDR2: MDHEN, SYDVKM. Trimming cost V 4 bases and J 2 bases; bases outside gene matches: 7. CDR3 bases: TGTGCCAGCAGTTCGACCCGGGACAGGGGAAACACTGAAGCTTTCTTT. Its translation: CASSSTRDRGNTEAFF.

The chain recombines TRBV2 with TRBJ1-4, with 7 nucleotides matching TRBD1. This CDR3 region has 14 residues. Germline V gene lookup returns CDR1 SNHLY and CDR2 FYNNEI. Trimming cost V 3 bases and J 8 bases; bases outside gene matches: 6. The CDR3 here is CASSEDRMSEKLFF. The CDR3 region has the DNA TGTGCCAGCAGTGAGGACAGGATGAGCGAAAAACTGTTTTTT.

The chain joins TRBV19 to TRBJ2-1; 11 positions match TRBD1. J gave up 12 bases and V 3 bases, and 7 bases lay outside the gene matches. Germline CDR1 reads LNHDA; CDR2 reads SQIVND (reference sequence). The CDR3 has 14 amino acids. CDR3 amino acids: CASSIGGTGGGQFF. CDR3 in DNA: TGTGCCAGTAGTATTGGCGGGACAGGGGGTGGGCAGTTCTTC.

The chain joins TRBV7-9 to TRBJ1-6; 8 bases are shared with TRBD1. Germline trimming cut 1 base from V and 9 bases from J; bases unmatched to any gene: 5. The germline gives CDR1 SEHNR, CDR2 FQNEAQ (reference sequence). The CDR3 is 15 residues long. The CDR3 bases are TGTGCCAGCAGCTTAGGCACAGGGGGTCGTTCACCCCTCCACTTT. Its translation: CASSLGTGGRSPLHF. The whole variable domain, filled in from reference TRBV7-9 and TRBJ1-6, reads DTGVSQNPRHKITKRGQNVTFRCDPISEHNRLYWYRQTLGQGPEFLTYFQNEAQLEKSRLLSDRFSAERPKGSFSTLEIQRTEQGDSAMYLCASSLGTGGRSPLHFGNGTRLTVT.

The rearrangement links TRBV9 to TRBJ2-2; the match to TRBD1 covers 7 bases. Germline values: CDR1 SGDLS, CDR2 YYNGEE. V lost 4 bases to trimming and J lost 8 bases; unmatched junction nucleotides: 8. This CDR3 is built from 14 residues. The CDR3 spells CASSPRQGLGELFF. The CDR3 DNA reads as TGTGCCAGCAGCCCCCGACAGGGTCTAGGGGAGCTGTTTTTT. The full variable domain, completed using reference TRBV9 and TRBJ2-2, is DSGVTQTPKHLITATGQRVTLRCSPRSGDLSVYWYQQSLDQGLQFLIQYYNGEERAKGNILERFSAQQFPDLHSELNLSSLELGDSALYFCASSPRQGLGELFFGEGSRLTVL.

This clone was recorded only once. The J gene is TRBJ1-5, the V gene TRBV3-1 (or the pseudogene TRBV3-2), with TRBD1 as a possible D gene (6 bases). CDR1 is LGHDT, CDR2 YNNKEL, per germline (reference sequence). This CDR3 has 14 amino acids. V was clipped by 3 bases and J by 5 bases, with 11 bases between them. This chain's CDR3 is CASSQTGVDQPQHF. Written as DNA, the CDR3 is TGTGCCAGCAGCCAGACAGGAGTCGATCAGCCCCAGCATTTT.

This clone was counted a single time. The chain is built from TRBV6-1 and TRBJ2-7; D remains unclear. Trimming stripped 3 bases from V and 7 bases from J, with 13 bases between. Germline CDR1 reads MNHNS; CDR2 reads SASEGT. This CDR3 has 13 residues. The CDR3 protein is CASSDTTTGEQYF. The CDR3 region has the DNA TGTGCCAGCAGTGATACAACGACTGGGGAGCAGTACTTC.

The chain recombines TRBV29-1 with TRBJ2-1; the match to TRBD1 covers 8 bases. Germline loops: CDR1 SQVTM, CDR2 ANQGSEA. CDR3 size: 17 residues. V was clipped by 3 bases and J by 2 bases; unmatched bases: 12. The CDR3 sequence: CSVDLLTGQGAYNEQFF. CDR3 DNA sequence: TGCAGCGTTGATCTGTTGACCGGACAGGGTGCCTACAATGAGCAGTTCTTC.

V gene TRBV7-6 combines with J gene TRBJ1-5; D unresolved. There are 13 residues in the CDR3. V was shortened by 1 base and J by 4 bases, with 5 bases between the two germline ends. Germline V gene data show CDR1 as SGHVS and CDR2 as FNYEAQ. The CDR3 region is CASSLEPNQPQHF. The DNA of the CDR3 is TGTGCCAGCAGCTTAGAGCCAAATCAGCCCCAGCATTTT.

The V and J genes are TRBV24-1 and TRBJ2-2, with TRBD1 identical over 9 bases. In germline, CDR1 is KGHDR, CDR2 SFDVKD. V was clipped by 2 bases and J by 7 bases; unmatched bases: 10. There are 17 residues in the CDR3. DNA of the CDR3: TGTGCCACCAGTGATTCGTATGGGGACAGGGTCTTCGGGGAGCTGTTTTTT. Translated: CATSDSYGDRVFGELFF.

This chain connects TRBV5-5 to TRBJ1-1; D unresolved. Germline-derived CDR1 and CDR2 are SGHKS and YYEKEE (reference sequence). Trimming shortened V by 4 bases and J by 2 bases, and 12 bases separated the two germline ends. The CDR3 loop spans 14 amino acids. The CDR3 spells CASSPEQSNTEAFF. CDR3 coding DNA: TGTGCCAGCAGCCCAGAACAGAGTAACACTGAAGCTTTCTTT.

This sequence joins TRBV11-2 and TRBJ1-1, with unresolved D. Trimming took off 3 bases at V and 6 bases at J, with 20 bases between the two ends. The CDR3 has 16 amino acids. CDR1 SGHAT and CDR2 FQNNGV come from the germline V gene. CDR3 residues: CASSFRAGGFTPEAFF. CDR3 bases: TGTGCCAGCAGCTTCCGGGCAGGAGGGTTTACACCTGAAGCTTTCTTT.

V usage is TRBV18 and J usage is TRBJ1-1; TRBD1 aligns across 8 bases. The V segment lost 3 bases and the J segment 4 bases; nucleotides outside the gene matches: 10. CDR1 and CDR2 (germline): KGHSH, LQKENI. CDR3 size: 16 residues. CDR3 amino acids: CASSPRGLGVSTEAFF. In DNA, the CDR3 is TGTGCCAGCTCACCCAGGGGGCTCGGGGTCAGCACTGAAGCTTTCTTT.

This clone was detected once. V gene TRBV28 combines with J gene TRBJ1-2, with D tentatively TRBD1 (6 bases). Between the trimmed V and J ends, which lost 4 bases and 2 bases, there was a span of 14 bases. This CDR3 spans 15 amino acids. CDR1 and CDR2 from the germline V gene are MDHEN and SYDVKM. The CDR3: CASSSSGTLNYGYTF. CDR3 bases: TGTGCCAGCAGTTCGAGCGGGACATTAAACTATGGCTACACCTTC.

The table lists this clone with a count of one. The gene calls are TRBV2 and TRBJ2-6; TRBD2 is a possible D gene (6 bases). This CDR3 spans 15 amino acids. With 3 bases removed from V and 1 base from J, the gap between germline ends came to 7 bases. Per the germline V gene, CDR1 is SNHLY and CDR2 is FYNNEI. The CDR3, as DNA: TGTGCCAGCAGTGACGGGGGATCTGGGGCCAACGTCCTGACTTTC. Protein sequence: CASSDGGSGANVLTF.

V and J are TRBV6-6 and TRBJ2-3, with 7 bases identical to TRBD2. V lost 7 bases to trimming and J lost 5 bases; unmatched junction nucleotides: 3. Per germline, CDR1 MNHNY and CDR2 SVGAGI (reference sequence). The CDR3 contains 12 residues. The CDR3 protein is CASNGGGDTQYF. For the CDR3, the DNA is TGTGCCAGCAATGGGGGGGGAGATACGCAGTATTTT.

The J gene is TRBJ2-6, the V gene TRBV7-6, with TRBD2 matching over 7 bases. This CDR3 is built from 19 residues. V dropped 5 bases and J dropped 1; count of bases not matched to a gene: 14. CDR1 is SGHVS and CDR2 is FNYEAQ in the germline V gene. Written as DNA, the CDR3 is TGTGCCAGCAGCCCTCCGTGGGAACTAGCGCAATCTGGGGCCAACGTCCTGACTTTC. Translated, it gives CASSPPWELAQSGANVLTF.

The rearrangement links TRBV9 to TRBJ1-6; tentative D call: TRBD1 (6 bases). The CDR3 is made up of 14 amino acids. Trimming left V 3 bases short and J 16 bases short, with 20 bases between. Germline CDR1 and CDR2: SGDLS and YYNGEE. In DNA, the CDR3 is TGTGCCAGCAGCGCCTCGACAGGTTCAACCATGCTCCACTTT. Protein product: CASSASTGSTMLHF.

The chain combines TRBV15 with TRBJ2-1; D gene ambiguous. V dropped 0 bases and J dropped 9 bases, with 12 bases sitting between them. The germline CDR1 and CDR2 sequences are LNHNV and YYDKDF (reference sequence). The CDR3 is 14 amino acids. The CDR3 bases are TGTGCCACCAGCAGAGATCCAGGAATGGGTGAGCAGTTCTTC. Amino acids: CATSRDPGMGEQFF.

In DNA, the CDR3 is TGTGCCAGCAGCCAACGGACAGGGAAGAACTATGGCTACACCTTC. Its protein is CASSQRTGKNYGYTF. The rearrangement uses TRBV7-6 and TRBJ1-2, with TRBD1 identical over 8 bases. Germline V gene data show CDR1 as SGHVS and CDR2 as FNYEAQ. This CDR3 region has 15 residues. Unmatched junction bases numbered 7, after V lost 5 bases and J lost 2 bases.

This chain links TRBV30 with TRBJ2-7; 9 nucleotides line up with TRBD1. J gave up 3 bases and V 3 bases, and 9 bases lay outside the gene matches. Germline values: CDR1 GTSNPN, CDR2 SVGIG (reference sequence). CDR3 length: 15 residues. The CDR3, as DNA: TGTGCCTGGAGAACCGGGACAGGGAGTATCTACGAGCAGTACTTC. Translation: CAWRTGTGSIYEQYF.

The chain links TRBV15 to TRBJ2-1; D is unresolved. The length of the CDR3 is 15 residues. From germline, CDR1 is LNHNV and CDR2 YYDKDF (reference sequence). The germline V and J ends were trimmed by 0 bases and 7 bases, with 13 bases remaining between them. In DNA, the CDR3 is TGTGCCACCAGCAGAGAGAGCGCCTGGGTGAATGAGCAGTTCTTC. It codes for CATSRESAWVNEQFF.

V is TRBV16 and J is TRBJ2-1, with TRBD2 matching over 11 bases. The trim removed 3 bases at V and 9 bases at J, leaving 4 bases unmatched. The CDR3 has 14 amino acids. Per germline, CDR1 KGHSY and CDR2 FQNENV. CDR3 residues: CASSQQTSGIEQFF. CDR3 DNA sequence: TGTGCCAGCAGCCAGCAGACTAGCGGGATTGAGCAGTTCTTC.

The rearrangement joins TRBV4-2 to TRBJ1-3; TRBD1 might be the D (5 bases). The CDR3 is 15 amino acids. Germline V gene sequence: CDR1 LGHNA, CDR2 YNFKEQ. The V and J ends lost 2 bases and 7 bases respectively, with 15 bases between them. This CDR3 is CASSQRGVPYNTIYF. CDR3 coding DNA: TGTGCCAGCAGCCAACGGGGGGTCCCCTATAACACCATATATTTT.

This chain links TRBV5-6 with TRBJ2-3; TRBD2 matches 8 bases. CDR3 size: 16 residues. After removal of 3 bases from V and 2 bases from J, the junction contained 8 bases not matched to a gene. CDR1 is SGHDT, CDR2 YYEEEE, per germline. The CDR3 spells CASSSLAALYTDTQYF. CDR3 DNA sequence: TGTGCCAGCAGCTCACTAGCGGCCCTATACACAGATACGCAGTATTTT.

V gene TRBV29-1 combines with J gene TRBJ2-7; tentative D call: TRBD1 (6 bases). The V and J ends lost 1 base and 6 bases respectively, with 16 bases between them. CDR3 length: 14 amino acids. The germline CDR1 and CDR2 sequences are SQVTM and ANQGSEA. The CDR3 protein is CSVEGKGELGEQYF. Written as DNA, the CDR3 is TGCAGCGTTGAAGGCAAGGGGGAACTAGGCGAGCAGTACTTC.